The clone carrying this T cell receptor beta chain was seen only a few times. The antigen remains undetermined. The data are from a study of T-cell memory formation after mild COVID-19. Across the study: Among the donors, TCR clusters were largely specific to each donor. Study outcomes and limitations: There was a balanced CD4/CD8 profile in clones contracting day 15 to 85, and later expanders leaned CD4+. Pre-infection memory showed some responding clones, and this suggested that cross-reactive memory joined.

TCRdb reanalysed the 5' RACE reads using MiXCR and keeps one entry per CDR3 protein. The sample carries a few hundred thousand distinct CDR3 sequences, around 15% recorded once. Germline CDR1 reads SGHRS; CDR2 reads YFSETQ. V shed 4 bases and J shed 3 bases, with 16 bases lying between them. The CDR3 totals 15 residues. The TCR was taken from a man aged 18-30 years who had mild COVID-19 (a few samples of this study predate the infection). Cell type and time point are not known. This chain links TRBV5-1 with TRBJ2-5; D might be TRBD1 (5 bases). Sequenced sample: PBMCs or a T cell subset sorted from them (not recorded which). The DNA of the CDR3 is TGCGCCAGCAGCCCCCCGGGCCAAGGGGAAGAGACCCAGTACTTC. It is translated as CASSPPGQGEETQYF.